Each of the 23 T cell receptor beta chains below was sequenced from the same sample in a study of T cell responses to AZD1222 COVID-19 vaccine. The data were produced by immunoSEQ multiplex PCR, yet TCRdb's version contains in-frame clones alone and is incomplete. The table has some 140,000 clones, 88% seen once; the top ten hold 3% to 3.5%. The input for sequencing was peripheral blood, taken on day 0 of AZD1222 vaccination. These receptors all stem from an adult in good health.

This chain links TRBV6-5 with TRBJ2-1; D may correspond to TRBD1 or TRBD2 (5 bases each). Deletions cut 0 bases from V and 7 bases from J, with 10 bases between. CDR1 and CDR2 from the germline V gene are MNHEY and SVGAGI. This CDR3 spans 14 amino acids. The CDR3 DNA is TGTGCCAGCAGTTACTCGGGGGTTCGGAATGAGCAGTTCTTC. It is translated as CASSYSGVRNEQFF.

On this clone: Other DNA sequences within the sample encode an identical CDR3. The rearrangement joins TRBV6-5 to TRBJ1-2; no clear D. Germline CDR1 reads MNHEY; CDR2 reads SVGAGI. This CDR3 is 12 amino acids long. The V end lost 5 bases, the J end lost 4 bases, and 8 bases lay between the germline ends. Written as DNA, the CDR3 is TGTGCCAGCAGTCAAACGCGCTATGGCTACACCTTC. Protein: CASSQTRYGYTF.

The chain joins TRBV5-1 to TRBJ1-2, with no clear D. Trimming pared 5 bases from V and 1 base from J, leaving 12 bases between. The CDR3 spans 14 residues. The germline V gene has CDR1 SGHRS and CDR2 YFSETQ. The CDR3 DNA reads TGCGCCAGCAGAGGAGACCCAGATAACTATGGCTACACCTTC. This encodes CASRGDPDNYGYTF.

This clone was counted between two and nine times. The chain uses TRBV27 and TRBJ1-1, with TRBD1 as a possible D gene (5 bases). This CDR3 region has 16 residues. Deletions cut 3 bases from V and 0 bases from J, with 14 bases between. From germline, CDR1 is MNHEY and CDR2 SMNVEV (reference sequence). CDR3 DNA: TGTGCCAGCAGTTTCATAGCCGGGGGTCTGAACACTGAAGCTTTCTTT. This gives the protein CASSFIAGGLNTEAFF.

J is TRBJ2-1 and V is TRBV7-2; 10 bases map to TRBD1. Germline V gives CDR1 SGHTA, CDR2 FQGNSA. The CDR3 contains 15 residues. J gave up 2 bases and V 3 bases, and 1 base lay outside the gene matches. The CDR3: CASSLDRGTYNEQFF. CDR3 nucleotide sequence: TGTGCCAGCAGCTTGGACAGGGGGACCTACAATGAGCAGTTCTTC.

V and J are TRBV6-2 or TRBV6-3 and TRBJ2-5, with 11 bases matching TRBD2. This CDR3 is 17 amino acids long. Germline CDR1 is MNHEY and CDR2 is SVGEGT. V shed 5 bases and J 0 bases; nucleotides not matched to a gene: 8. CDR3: CASSRLAGGSYQETQYF. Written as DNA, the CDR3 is TGTGCCAGCAGTAGGCTAGCGGGGGGATCGTACCAAGAGACCCAGTACTTC.

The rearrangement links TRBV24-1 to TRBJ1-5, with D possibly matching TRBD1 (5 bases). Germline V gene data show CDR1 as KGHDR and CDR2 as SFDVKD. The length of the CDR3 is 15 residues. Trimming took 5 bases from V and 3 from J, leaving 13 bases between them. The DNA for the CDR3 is TGTGCCACCAGTGGCAGGGTGGGCCCCAATCAGCCCCAGCATTTT. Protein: CATSGRVGPNQPQHF.

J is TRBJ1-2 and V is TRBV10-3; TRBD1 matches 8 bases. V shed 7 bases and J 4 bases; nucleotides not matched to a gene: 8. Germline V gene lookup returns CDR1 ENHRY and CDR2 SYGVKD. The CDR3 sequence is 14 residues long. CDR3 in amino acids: CAINGQGASYGYTF. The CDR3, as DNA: TGTGCCATCAACGGACAGGGCGCGTCCTATGGCTACACCTTC.

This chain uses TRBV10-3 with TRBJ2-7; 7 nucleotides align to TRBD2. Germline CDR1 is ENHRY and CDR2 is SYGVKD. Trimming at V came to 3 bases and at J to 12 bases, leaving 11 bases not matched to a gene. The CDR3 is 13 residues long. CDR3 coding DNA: TGTGCCATCAGTGACGGCCTAGCGGCGGTTCTGTACTTC. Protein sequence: CAISDGLAAVLYF.

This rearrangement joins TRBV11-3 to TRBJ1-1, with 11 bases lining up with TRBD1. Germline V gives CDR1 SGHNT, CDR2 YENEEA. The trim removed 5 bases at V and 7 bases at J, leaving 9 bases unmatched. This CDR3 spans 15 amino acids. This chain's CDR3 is CASSKMGQGDGEAFF. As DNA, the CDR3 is TGTGCCAGCAGCAAGATGGGACAGGGGGATGGTGAAGCTTTCTTT.

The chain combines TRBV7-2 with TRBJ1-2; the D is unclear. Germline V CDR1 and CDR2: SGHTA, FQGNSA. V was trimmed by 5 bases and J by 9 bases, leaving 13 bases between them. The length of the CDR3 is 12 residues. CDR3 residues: CASSPTVRSYTF. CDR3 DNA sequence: TGTGCCAGCAGCCCTACTGTCCGGAGCTACACCTTC.

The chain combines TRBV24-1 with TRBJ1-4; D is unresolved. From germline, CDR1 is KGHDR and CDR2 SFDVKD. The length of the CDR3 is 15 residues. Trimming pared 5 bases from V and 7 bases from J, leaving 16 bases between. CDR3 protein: CATSGLYMRSEKLFF. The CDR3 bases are TGTGCCACCAGTGGCCTTTATATGAGGAGTGAAAAACTGTTTTTT.

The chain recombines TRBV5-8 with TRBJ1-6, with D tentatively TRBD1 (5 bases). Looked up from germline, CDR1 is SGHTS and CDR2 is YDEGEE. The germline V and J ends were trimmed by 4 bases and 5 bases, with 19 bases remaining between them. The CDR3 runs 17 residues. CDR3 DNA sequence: TGTGCCAGCAGCAAAAGAACAGGAAGCAGCGATAATTCACCCCTCCACTTT. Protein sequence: CASSKRTGSSDNSPLHF.

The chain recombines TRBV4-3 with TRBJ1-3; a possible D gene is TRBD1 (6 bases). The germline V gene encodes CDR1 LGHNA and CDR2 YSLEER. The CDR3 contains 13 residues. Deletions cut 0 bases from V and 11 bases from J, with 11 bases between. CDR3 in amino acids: CASSQERGQSIYF. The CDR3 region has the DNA TGCGCCAGCAGCCAAGAACGGGGGCAATCCATATATTTT.

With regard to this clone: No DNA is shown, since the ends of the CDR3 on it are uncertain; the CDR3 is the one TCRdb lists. The CDR3 sequence: CASSSSGDTGELFF. The genes are TRBV2 and TRBJ2-2; whether TRBD2, the table's D call, matches the DNA was not checked. The CDR3 contains 14 residues when both ends are counted. Looked up from germline, CDR1 is SNHLY and CDR2 is FYNNEI.

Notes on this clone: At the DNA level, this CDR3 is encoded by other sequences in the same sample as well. CDR3 DNA sequence: TGCGCCAGCAGCCAAGATCCCGGCGGAAATCAGCCCCAGCATTTT. It yields the protein CASSQDPGGNQPQHF. The chain has TRBV4-3 and TRBJ1-5; D call uncertain. Trimming pared 0 bases from V and 4 bases from J, leaving 10 bases between. Germline V gives CDR1 LGHNA, CDR2 YSLEER. The CDR3 is made up of 15 amino acids.

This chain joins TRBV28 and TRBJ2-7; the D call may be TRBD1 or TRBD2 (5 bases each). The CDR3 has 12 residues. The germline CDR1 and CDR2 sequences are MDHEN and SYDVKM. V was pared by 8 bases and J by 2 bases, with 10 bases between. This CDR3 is CASGGFAYEQYF. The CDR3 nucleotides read TGTGCCAGCGGGGGATTTGCCTACGAGCAGTACTTC.

The CDR3 region is CASSPRTGGGTDTQYF. CDR3 nucleotide sequence: TGTGCCAGCAGCCCGAGGACAGGGGGAGGCACAGATACGCAGTATTTT. The V call is TRBV9, the J call TRBJ2-3; 10 bases agree with TRBD1. The CDR3 runs to 16 residues. Per the germline V gene, CDR1 is SGDLS and CDR2 is YYNGEE. V trimming: 4 bases; J trimming: 1 base; junction bases outside the gene matches: 6.

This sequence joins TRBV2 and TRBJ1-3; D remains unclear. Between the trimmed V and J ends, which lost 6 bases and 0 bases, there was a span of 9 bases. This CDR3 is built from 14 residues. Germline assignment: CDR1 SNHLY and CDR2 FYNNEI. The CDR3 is CASSRLLSGNTIYF. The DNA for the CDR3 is TGTGCCAGCAGCCGACTCCTCTCTGGAAACACCATATATTTT. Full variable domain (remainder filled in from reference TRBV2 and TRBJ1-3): EPEVTQTPSHQVTQMGQEVILRCVPISNHLYFYWYRQILGQKVEFLVSFYNNEISEKSEIFDDQFSVERPDGSNFTLKIRSTKLEDSAMYFCASSRLLSGNTIYFGEGSWLTVV.

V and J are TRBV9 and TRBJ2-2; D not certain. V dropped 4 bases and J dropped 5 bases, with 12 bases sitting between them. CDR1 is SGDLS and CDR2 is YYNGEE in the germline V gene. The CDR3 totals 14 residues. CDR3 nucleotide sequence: TGTGCCAGCAGCCCCGGGTCTGTTACCGGGGAGCTGTTTTTT. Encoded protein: CASSPGSVTGELFF.

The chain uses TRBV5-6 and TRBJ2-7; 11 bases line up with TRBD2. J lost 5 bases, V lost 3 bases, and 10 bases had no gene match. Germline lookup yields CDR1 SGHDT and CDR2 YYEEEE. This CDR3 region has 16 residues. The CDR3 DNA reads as TGTGCCAGCAGCTCAAACCTACTAGCGGGGGTCAACGAGCAGTACTTC. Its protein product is CASSSNLLAGVNEQYF.

CDR3 loop: CASSPGLAGADTQYF. The CDR3 bases are TGCGCCAGCAGCCCGGGACTAGCGGGGGCTGATACGCAGTATTTT. The chain uses TRBV4-1 and TRBJ2-3; 14 bases line up with TRBD2. The CDR3 is made up of 15 amino acids. V was pared by 4 bases and J by 6 bases, with 3 bases of the junction left unmatched. The V gene's germline CDR1 is MGHRA and CDR2 YSYEKL.

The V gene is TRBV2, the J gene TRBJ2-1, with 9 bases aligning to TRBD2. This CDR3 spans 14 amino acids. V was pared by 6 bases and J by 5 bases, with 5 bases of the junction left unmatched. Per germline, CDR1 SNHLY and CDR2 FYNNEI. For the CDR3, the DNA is TGTGCCAGCAGATCTAGCGGGGTAGACAATGAGCAGTTCTTC. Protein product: CASRSSGVDNEQFF.